This entry describes one T cell receptor beta chain. What this receptor recognizes is not known. The input lacks base qualities; no much larger clone sits a single base away. These data belong to a study of cytomegalovirus exposure and HLA in healthy donors (dated by TCRdb to the late 2010s). For the study in its entirety: According to a later analysis, one platform produced both the roughly 110 validation repertoires and the 620 or so repertoires of the first cohort. The study aimed to test whether cataloging public T cell receptors could reveal signatures of past pathogen exposure. A separate validation cohort of approximately 130 different subjects was used in addition to the roughly 700-subject first cohort. High-throughput TCR immunosequencing, statistical association of individual TCRs with disease status, and machine learning were combined to predict cytomegalovirus infection status.

The study at large found these results: The classifier was reported to diagnose cytomegalovirus status with high specificity and sensitivity in both the original cohort and the validation cohort. A later analysis had no HLA typing for the validation cohort, so co-occurrence there was scored across all 130 or so repertoires. In the study, approximately 150 TCR beta chains were listed as associated with cytomegalovirus. Subsequent analysis determined that TCRs grouped into clusters in the first cohort also showed a tendency toward co-occurrence across the 90 to 150 validation repertoires, and roughly 94% of cluster scores exceeded 0. While some public TCRs were present in many individuals, most TCR sequences turned up only very rarely across donors. The authors suggested that the approach could potentially be generalized to other disease states and immunological phenotypes. In vitro tests confirmed that a few of the cytomegalovirus-associated TCR beta chains recognize cytomegalovirus antigens.

The method was the immunoSEQ multiplex PCR assay. The study's processing was this. A statistical classification framework was developed to diagnose cytomegalovirus status using the catalog of TCR beta chain sequences. The table comes from immuneACCESS by way of TCRdb, which keeps in-frame sequences with V and J called. Part of the clones is missing from these tables; in studies checked, under half for an unresolved V gene and the rest for unknown reasons. That table is the source of V, J and clone size, and D and trimming were worked out from the DNA. This sample gives about 200,000 clones in total; roughly three quarters of them show up just once. The top ten clones comprise around 1.3% of the sample. The donors were included in the validation cohort of over a hundred subjects, a group kept apart from the roughly 730-subject first cohort. The germline V gene (reference sequence) gives CDR1 as GTSNPN and CDR2 as SVGIG. There are 15 amino acids in the CDR3, from cysteine to phenylalanine inclusive. Only CDR3 DNA remains: 45 bases, in frame from the first base. The junction shows trimming of 4 bases on V and 1 base on J, plus 17 bases between the germline ends.

The material sequenced was PBMCs. The clonotype comes from a woman aged 25 to 39 in good health and CMV-seronegative. Recombination linked TRBV30 to TRBJ2-7, with TRBD2 as a weak D call on 6 bases. In nucleotides, the sequence is TGTGCCTGGACCTCCACGGCGGGGCCGTCCTACGAGCAGTACTTC. It encodes CAWTSTAGPSYEQYF.